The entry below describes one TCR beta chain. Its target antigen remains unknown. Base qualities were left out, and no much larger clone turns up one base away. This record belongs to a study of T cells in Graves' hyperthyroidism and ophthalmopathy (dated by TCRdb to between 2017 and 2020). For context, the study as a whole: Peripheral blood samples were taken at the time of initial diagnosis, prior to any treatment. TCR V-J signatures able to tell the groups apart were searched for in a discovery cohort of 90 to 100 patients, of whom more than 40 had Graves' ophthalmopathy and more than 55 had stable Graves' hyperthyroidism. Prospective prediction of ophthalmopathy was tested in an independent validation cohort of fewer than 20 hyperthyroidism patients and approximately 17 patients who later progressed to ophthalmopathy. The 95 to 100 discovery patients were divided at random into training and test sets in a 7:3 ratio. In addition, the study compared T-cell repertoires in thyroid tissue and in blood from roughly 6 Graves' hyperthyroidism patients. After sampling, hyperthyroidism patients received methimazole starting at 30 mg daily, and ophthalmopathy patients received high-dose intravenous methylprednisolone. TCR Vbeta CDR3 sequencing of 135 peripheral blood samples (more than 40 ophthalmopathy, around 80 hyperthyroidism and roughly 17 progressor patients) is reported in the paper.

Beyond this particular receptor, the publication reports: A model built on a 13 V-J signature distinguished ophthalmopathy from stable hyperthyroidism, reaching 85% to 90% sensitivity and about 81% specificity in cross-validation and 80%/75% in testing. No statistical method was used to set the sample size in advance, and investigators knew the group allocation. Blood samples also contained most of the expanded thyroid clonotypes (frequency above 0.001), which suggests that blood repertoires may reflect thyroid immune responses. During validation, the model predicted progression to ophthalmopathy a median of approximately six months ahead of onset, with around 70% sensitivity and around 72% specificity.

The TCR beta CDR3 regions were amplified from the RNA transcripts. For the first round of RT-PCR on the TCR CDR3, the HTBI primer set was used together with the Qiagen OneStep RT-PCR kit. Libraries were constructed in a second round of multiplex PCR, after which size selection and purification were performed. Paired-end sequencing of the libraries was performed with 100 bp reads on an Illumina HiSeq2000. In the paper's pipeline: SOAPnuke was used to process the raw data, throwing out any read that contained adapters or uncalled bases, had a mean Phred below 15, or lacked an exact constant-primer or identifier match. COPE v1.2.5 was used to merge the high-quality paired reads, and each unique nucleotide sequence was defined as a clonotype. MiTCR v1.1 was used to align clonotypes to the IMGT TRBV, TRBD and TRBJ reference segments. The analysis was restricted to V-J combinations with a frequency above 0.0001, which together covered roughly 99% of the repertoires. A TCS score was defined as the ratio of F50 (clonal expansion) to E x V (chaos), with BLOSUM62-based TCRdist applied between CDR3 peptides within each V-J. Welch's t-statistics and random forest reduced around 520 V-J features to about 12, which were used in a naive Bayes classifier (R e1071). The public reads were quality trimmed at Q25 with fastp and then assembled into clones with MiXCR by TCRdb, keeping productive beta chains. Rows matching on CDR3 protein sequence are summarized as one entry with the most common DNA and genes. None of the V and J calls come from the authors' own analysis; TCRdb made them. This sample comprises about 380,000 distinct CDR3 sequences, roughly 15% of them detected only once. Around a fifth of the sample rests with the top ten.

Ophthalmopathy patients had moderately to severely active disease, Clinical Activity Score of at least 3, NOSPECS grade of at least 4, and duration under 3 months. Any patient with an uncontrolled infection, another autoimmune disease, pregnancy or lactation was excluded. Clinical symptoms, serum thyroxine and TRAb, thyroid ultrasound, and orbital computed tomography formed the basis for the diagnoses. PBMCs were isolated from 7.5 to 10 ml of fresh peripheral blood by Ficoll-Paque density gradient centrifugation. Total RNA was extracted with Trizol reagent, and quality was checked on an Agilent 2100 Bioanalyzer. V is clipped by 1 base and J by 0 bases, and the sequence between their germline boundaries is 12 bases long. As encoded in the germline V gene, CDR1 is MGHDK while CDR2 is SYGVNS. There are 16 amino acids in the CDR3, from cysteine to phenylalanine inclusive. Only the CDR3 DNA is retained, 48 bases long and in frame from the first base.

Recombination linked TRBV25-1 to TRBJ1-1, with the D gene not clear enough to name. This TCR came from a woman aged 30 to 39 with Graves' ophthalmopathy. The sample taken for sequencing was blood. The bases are TGTGCCAGCAGTGAATTAGGAGGTCCCCTGAACACTGAAGCTTTCTTT. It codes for CASSELGGPLNTEAFF. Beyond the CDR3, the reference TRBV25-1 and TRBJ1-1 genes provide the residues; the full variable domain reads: EADIYQTPRYLVIGTGKKITLECSQTMGHDKMYWYQQDPGMELHLIHYSYGVNSTEKGDLSSESTVSRIRTEHFPLTLESARPSHTSQYLCASSELGGPLNTEAFFGQGTRLTVV.